This T cell receptor beta chain was observed in a study of shared clonotypes between healthy human individuals. The V gene's germline CDR1 is MNHEY and CDR2 SVGAGI. J gave up 7 bases and V 0 bases, and 5 bases lay outside the gene matches. This CDR3 has 16 residues. Into CD45RA+ naive and CD45RA-negative memory subsets, the CD4+ cells were split. Clones were sequenced by immunoSEQ multiplex PCR, and TCRdb holds only the in-frame ones, with some missing. The sample lists 2 million to 2.5 million clones, approximately 94% occurring once. The study's findings and limits: Generally, estimated richness proved larger in naive subsets than it did in memory subsets.

About this clone itself: Its antigen remains unidentified.

This clonotype originated in a man between 18 and 29 years old in good health. The sequenced sample was naive CD4+ T cells sorted from blood. Described subset: CD45RA+ positively selected. The chain has TRBV6-5 and TRBJ2-2; 10 positions agree with TRBD2. The CDR3 DNA reads as TGTGCCAGCAGTTACTCTGGGACTAGCGTTGGCGGGGAGCTGTTTTTT. This encodes CASSYSGTSVGGELFF.